This T cell receptor beta chain was sequenced for a study of identical twins. The germline gives CDR1 PRHDT, CDR2 FYEKMQ (reference sequence). The V segment lost 5 bases and the J segment 0 bases; nucleotides outside the gene matches: 10. The CDR3 loop spans 16 amino acids. This clonotype showed up just a few times. Each CDR3 protein is one row after TCRdb ran MiXCR on the 5' RACE reads. The table records 700,000 or so distinct CDR3 sequences, 8.6% of them present only once. The same sample was also used in a study of yellow fever vaccine responses in identical twins.

Sequencing was done on a sample of PBMCs. The chain is built from TRBV13 and TRBJ2-7, with 7 bases identical to TRBD2. The TCR was taken from a woman under 30 in good health. This chain's CDR3 is CASSHTAGEVSYEQYF. The CDR3 DNA follows: TGTGCCAGCAGCCACACTGCGGGGGAGGTCTCCTACGAGCAGTACTTC.